The 26 T cell receptor beta chains below all came from one sample that was sequenced in a study of identical twins. Each CDR3 protein gets one entry after TCRdb re-called the 5' RACE reads with MiXCR. The sample holds hundreds of thousands of distinct CDR3 sequences, 8.5% to 9% seen once. Separately, the same data were catalogued under a study of yellow fever vaccine responses in identical twins.

The sample comprised PBMCs. These receptors all come from a woman aged 18-29 years in good health.

This clonotype was seen a handful of times. This rearrangement joins TRBV15 to TRBJ2-3; tentatively, D is TRBD1 (5 bases). The ends were cut back, 1 base at V and 1 base at J, with 9 bases in the middle. The CDR3 runs to 15 residues. CDR1 and CDR2 from the germline V gene are LNHNV and YYDKDF (reference sequence). CDR3 region: CATSRVPRGTDTQYF. CDR3 nucleotides: TGTGCCACCAGCAGAGTCCCCAGGGGCACAGATACGCAGTATTTT.

This clonotype was seen at least ten times. The rearrangement uses TRBV10-3 and TRBJ1-1, with D maybe TRBD1 (5 bases). The CDR3 sequence is 17 residues long. Germline CDR1 is ENHRY and CDR2 is SYGVKD. The V end lost 3 bases, the J end lost 3 bases, and 20 bases lay between the germline ends. DNA for the CDR3: TGTGCCATCAGTGATAGAAGGGTTGTTAGGGGAGACACTGAAGCTTTCTTT. Translating gives CAISDRRVVRGDTEAFF.

This clonotype was observed a handful of times. J is TRBJ2-3 and V is TRBV20-1; 10 bases are a match to TRBD2. The CDR3 consists of 16 residues. With V trimmed by 0 bases and J by 3 bases, 6 bases remained unmatched. Germline CDR1 and CDR2: DFQATT and SNEGSKA (reference sequence). The CDR3 DNA is TGCAGTGCTAGAGATCCTAGCGGGGGATTAACAGATACGCAGTATTTT. This sequence encodes CSARDPSGGLTDTQYF.

This clonotype was counted only a few times. The chain uses TRBV27 and TRBJ1-6; the match to TRBD1 covers 11 bases. V gave up 6 bases and J gave up 7 bases; unmatched junction bases: 5. Germline V gene lookup returns CDR1 MNHEY and CDR2 SMNVEV (reference sequence). The CDR3 runs 15 residues. The CDR3 is CASRPGQGGNSPLHF. The CDR3 DNA sequence: TGTGCCAGCAGGCCGGGACAGGGGGGAAATTCACCCCTCCACTTT.

The sample holds many counts of this clonotype. V usage is TRBV28 and J usage is TRBJ2-1, with TRBD1 matching 8 bases. This CDR3 spans 18 amino acids. V shed 6 bases, J shed 3 bases, and the junction held 16 bases outside the gene matches. Germline CDR1 reads MDHEN; CDR2 reads SYDVKM. CDR3 loop: CASRNTDPDRGNYNEQFF. As DNA, the CDR3 is TGTGCCAGCAGAAACACCGACCCCGACAGGGGAAACTACAATGAGCAGTTCTTC.

This clonotype turned up a few times. The J gene is TRBJ2-3, the V gene TRBV7-8, with 9 bases identical to TRBD2. This CDR3 contains 17 residues. Looked up from germline, CDR1 is SGHVS and CDR2 is FQNEAQ. Trimming took 1 base from V and 2 from J; bases not matched to a gene: 7. The CDR3 DNA reads TGTGCCAGCAGCTTAGAAAGGCTAGCGGGAATCACAGATACGCAGTATTTT. Its protein is CASSLERLAGITDTQYF.

This clonotype was observed many times. V usage is TRBV29-1 and J usage is TRBJ2-5; the D gene is possibly TRBD1 (7 bases). The CDR3 contains 15 residues. The ends were cut back, 2 bases at V and 6 bases at J, with 19 bases in the middle. Germline V gene sequence: CDR1 SQVTM, CDR2 ANQGSEA. Written as DNA, the CDR3 is TGCAGCGTTGAACGGTCAACAGGGGCGGGACAGACCCAGTACTTC. It specifies CSVERSTGAGQTQYF.

The V and J genes are TRBV25-1 and TRBJ2-7; no reliable D call. Germline V gene lookup returns CDR1 MGHDK and CDR2 SYGVNS. The CDR3 loop spans 12 amino acids. Trimming removed 4 bases at V and 3 bases at J, with 7 bases between. CDR3 loop: CASSVGIYEQYF. The CDR3 DNA reads TGTGCCAGCAGTGTTGGGATCTACGAGCAGTACTTC.

This clonotype was seen repeatedly, ten times or more. The CDR3 protein is CASSPGGDTYEQYF. The CDR3 bases are TGTGCCAGCAGCCCCGGTGGGGATACCTACGAGCAGTACTTC. V is TRBV4-2 and J is TRBJ2-7, with D hard to call. The germline V gene has CDR1 LGHNA and CDR2 YNFKEQ. Trimming pared 4 bases from V and 2 bases from J, leaving 12 bases between. The CDR3 consists of 14 residues.

This clonotype was recorded at least ten times. This chain joins TRBV27 and TRBJ1-1, with D possibly matching TRBD1 (5 bases). Trimming shortened V by 5 bases and J by 4 bases, and 20 bases separated the two germline ends. Germline CDR1 MNHEY, CDR2 SMNVEV (reference sequence). This CDR3 has 16 residues. CDR3 in DNA: TGTGCCAGCAGTCCCCAGCATCGGGGCCAGACCACTGAAGCTTTCTTT. This translates into CASSPQHRGQTTEAFF.

This sequence joins TRBV10-3 and TRBJ2-2; TRBD1 might be the D (5 bases). The CDR3 extends over 12 amino acids. V was pared by 4 bases and J by 6 bases, with 6 bases between. CDR1 is ENHRY, CDR2 SYGVKD, per germline. In DNA form, the CDR3 reads TGTGCCATCAGTGGGGGCCCCGGGGAGCTGTTTTTT. It translates to CAISGGPGELFF.

This sequence joins TRBV5-1 and TRBJ2-1, with D perhaps TRBD2 (7 bases). Trimming removed 3 bases from V and 9 bases from J, with 19 bases in between. This CDR3 has 15 amino acids. Germline loops: CDR1 SGHRS, CDR2 YFSETQ. This chain's CDR3 is CASSSIAGEGVEQFF. DNA for the CDR3: TGCGCCAGCAGCTCAATTGCGGGGGAGGGGGTTGAGCAGTTCTTC.

In its sample, this clonotype was seen many times. The rearrangement links TRBV12-3 or TRBV12-4 to TRBJ2-1, with TRBD2 matching 7 bases. The CDR3 is made up of 14 amino acids. V lost 3 bases, J lost 11 bases, and 10 bases stayed unmatched. CDR3 in DNA: TGTGCCAGCAGTTTTTCGGGAGGTCCAAAACAGCAGTTCTTC. Translating it yields CASSFSGGPKQQFF.

The chain carries TRBV5-1 and TRBJ1-1, with D perhaps TRBD1 (5 bases). Germline lookup yields CDR1 SGHRS and CDR2 YFSETQ. The CDR3 consists of 15 residues. Trimming stripped 0 bases from V and 2 bases from J, with 11 bases between. CDR3 nucleotides: TGCGCCAGCAGCTTGGCCCCCGGGGCCAACACTGAAGCTTTCTTT. Residues: CASSLAPGANTEAFF.

This clonotype was counted ten times or more. The rearrangement uses TRBV2 and TRBJ1-1, with 10 positions matching TRBD1. This CDR3 is built from 14 residues. Unmatched junction bases numbered 2, after V lost 6 bases and J lost 1 base. Per the germline V gene, CDR1 is SNHLY and CDR2 is FYNNEI. CDR3 DNA: TGTGCCAGCAGAGGGACAGGGGAGAACACTGAAGCTTTCTTT. Translating gives CASRGTGENTEAFF.

The V and J genes are TRBV4-2 and TRBJ2-7, with a tentative D call TRBD2 (7 bases). Per germline, CDR1 LGHNA and CDR2 YNFKEQ. Trimming left V 0 bases short and J 2 bases short, with 17 bases between. This CDR3 contains 17 residues. The CDR3 DNA is TGTGCCAGCAGCCAAGAACTAAACGGGGGGCGCACCTACGAGCAGTACTTC. Residues: CASSQELNGGRTYEQYF.

A few counts support this clonotype. The rearrangement joins TRBV11-2 to TRBJ2-5; TRBD1 matches at 8 bases. The length of the CDR3 is 17 residues. The V segment lost 5 bases and the J segment 1 base; nucleotides outside the gene matches: 12. CDR1 and CDR2 (germline): SGHAT, FQNNGV. The DNA for the CDR3 is TGTGCCAGCAGCCCCCCGCGGACAGGGCTAATCCAAGAGACCCAGTACTTC. It encodes CASSPPRTGLIQETQYF.

This clonotype came up a few times. The chain uses TRBV7-9 and TRBJ2-1, with 12 bases that match TRBD2. Germline CDR1 is SEHNR and CDR2 is FQNEAQ (reference sequence). The CDR3 spans 15 residues. Germline trimming cut 2 bases from V and 8 bases from J; bases unmatched to any gene: 4. As DNA, the CDR3 is TGTGCCAGCAGCTTACTAGCGGGGGGGCAGGATGAGCAGTTCTTC. Its translation: CASSLLAGGQDEQFF.

V gene TRBV4-2 combines with J gene TRBJ2-5, with 13 bases aligning to TRBD2. The ends lost 2 bases at V and 2 bases at J; junction bases unmatched: 5. This CDR3 spans 17 amino acids. CDR1 and CDR2 from the germline V gene are LGHNA and YNFKEQ. For the CDR3, the DNA is TGTGCCAGCAGCCAATCAGGACTAGCGGGAGAACAAGAGACCCAGTACTTC. This sequence encodes CASSQSGLAGEQETQYF.

This clonotype was counted a few times. The rearrangement uses TRBV7-2 and TRBJ2-7, with TRBD2 matching 9 bases. The germline gives CDR1 SGHTA, CDR2 FQGNSA. Unmatched junction bases numbered 9, after V lost 0 bases and J lost 6 bases. CDR3 length: 16 amino acids. The CDR3 loop is CASSLAVGGGASEQYF. As DNA, the CDR3 is TGTGCCAGCAGCTTAGCGGTAGGCGGGGGGGCTTCCGAGCAGTACTTC.

The chain joins TRBV5-1 to TRBJ2-7, with D possibly called TRBD1 or TRBD2 (5 bases each). Between the trimmed V and J ends, which lost 0 bases and 2 bases, there was a span of 9 bases. The CDR3 loop spans 14 amino acids. In germline, CDR1 is SGHRS, CDR2 YFSETQ. CDR3 DNA sequence: TGCGCCAGCAGCTTGGATTGGGGGACCTACGAGCAGTACTTC. It yields the protein CASSLDWGTYEQYF. Supplemented by reference TRBV5-1 and TRBJ2-7, the full variable domain reads KAGVTQTPRYLIKTRGQQVTLSCSPISGHRSVSWYQQTPGQGLQFLFEYFSETQRNKGNFPGRFSGRQFSNSRSEMNVSTLELGDSALYLCASSLDWGTYEQYFGPGTRLTVT.

The chain uses TRBV6-4 and TRBJ2-1, with 10 bases identical to TRBD2. This CDR3 region has 15 residues. J gave up 5 bases and V 6 bases, and 7 bases lay outside the gene matches. Germline assignment: CDR1 MRHNA and CDR2 SNTAGT. The CDR3 DNA reads TGTGCCAGCAGCGCCCGGCTAGCGGGGGACAATGAGCAGTTCTTC. Residues: CASSARLAGDNEQFF.

This CDR3 is CASSQDGLAGGPYNEQFF. The CDR3 nucleotides read TGTGCCAGCAGCCAAGATGGGCTAGCGGGGGGGCCCTACAATGAGCAGTTCTTC. The V and J genes are TRBV3-1 and TRBJ2-1; 12 nucleotides align to TRBD2. The CDR3 totals 18 residues. Trimming took 0 bases from V and 2 from J; bases not matched to a gene: 5. Germline assignment: CDR1 LGHDT and CDR2 YNNKEL (reference sequence).

This clonotype was seen repeatedly, ten times or more. This chain connects TRBV6-2 or TRBV6-3 to TRBJ2-3; D possibly corresponds to TRBD2 (6 bases). The CDR3 is 15 amino acids. Per germline, CDR1 MNHEY and CDR2 SVGEGT. The germline V and J ends were trimmed by 11 bases and 4 bases, with 22 bases remaining between them. CDR3 in DNA: TGTGCCGGAGGGTTCCGGGACCAGGTCTCAGATACGCAGTATTTT. Protein sequence: CAGGFRDQVSDTQYF.

The genes are TRBV28 and TRBJ2-2, with TRBD1 identical over 10 bases. Germline V CDR1 and CDR2: MDHEN, SYDVKM. The V gene end was trimmed by 2 bases and the J gene end by 8 bases; junction bases not matched to a gene: 8. The length of the CDR3 is 16 residues. DNA for the CDR3: TGTGCCAGCAGTTTAGCGACAGGGGGCGCGGGAGGGGAGCTGTTTTTT. This codes for CASSLATGGAGGELFF.

A few counts support this clonotype. The rearrangement uses TRBV28 and TRBJ2-5; D remains ambiguous. CDR1 is MDHEN and CDR2 is SYDVKM in the germline V gene. The CDR3 runs 15 residues. The V and J ends lost 1 base and 0 bases respectively, with 9 bases between them. CDR3 loop: CASSLLLEYQETQYF. The CDR3, as DNA: TGTGCCAGCAGTTTATTATTAGAGTACCAAGAGACCCAGTACTTC.